Included here is one T cell receptor (beta chain) sequence, with context. The CDR3 has 16 amino acids. Germline CDR1 and CDR2: SGHKS and YYEKEE (reference sequence). V dropped 1 base and J dropped 2; count of bases not matched to a gene: 6. The data derive from a study of blood T cell repertoires in COVID-19. The table came from immunoSEQ multiplex PCR; TCRdb's copy has only in-frame clones and leaves some out. The data contain 55,000 to 80,000 clones, more than 75% of them singletons. Sample: peripheral blood. This clonotype originated in a man between 65 and 80 years old with acute or convalescent COVID-19. The gene calls are TRBV5-5 and TRBJ1-5; 7 positions match TRBD1. CDR3 in DNA: TGTGCCAGCAGCTTGCAGGACAGGAGGGGCAATCAGCCCCAGCATTTT. It specifies CASSLQDRRGNQPQHF.